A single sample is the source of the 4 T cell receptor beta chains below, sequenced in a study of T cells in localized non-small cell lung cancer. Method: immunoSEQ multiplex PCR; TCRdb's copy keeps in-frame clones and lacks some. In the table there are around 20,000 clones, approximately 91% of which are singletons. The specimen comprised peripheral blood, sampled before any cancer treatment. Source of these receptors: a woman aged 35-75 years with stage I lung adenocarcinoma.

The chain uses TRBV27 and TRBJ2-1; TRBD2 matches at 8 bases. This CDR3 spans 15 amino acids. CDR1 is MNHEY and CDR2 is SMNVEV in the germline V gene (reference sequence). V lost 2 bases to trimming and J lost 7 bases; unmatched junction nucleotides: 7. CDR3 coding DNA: TGTGCCAGCAGTTTAAGGAGCGGGAGTTTGAATGAGCAGTTCTTC. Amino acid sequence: CASSLRSGSLNEQFF.

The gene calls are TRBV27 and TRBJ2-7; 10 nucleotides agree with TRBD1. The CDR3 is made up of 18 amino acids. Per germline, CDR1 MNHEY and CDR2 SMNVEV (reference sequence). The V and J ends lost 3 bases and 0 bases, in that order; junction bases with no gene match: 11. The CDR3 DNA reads TGTGCCAGCAGTTTGAAACCCATGGGACAGGGGTACTCCTACGAGCAGTACTTC. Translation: CASSLKPMGQGYSYEQYF.

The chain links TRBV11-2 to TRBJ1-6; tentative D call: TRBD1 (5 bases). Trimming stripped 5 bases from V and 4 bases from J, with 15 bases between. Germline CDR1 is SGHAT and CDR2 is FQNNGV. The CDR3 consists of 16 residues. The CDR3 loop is CASSTAPTEYNSPLHF. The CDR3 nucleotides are TGTGCCAGCAGCACCGCCCCGACAGAATATAATTCACCCCTCCACTTT.

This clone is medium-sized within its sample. DNA for the CDR3: TGTGCCAGCAGAAGAGACGGGACTTCTAACTATGGCTACACCTTC. Translated, it gives CASRRDGTSNYGYTF. This chain connects TRBV2 to TRBJ1-2; tentative D call: TRBD1 (5 bases). This CDR3 is built from 15 residues. Germline lookup yields CDR1 SNHLY and CDR2 FYNNEI. V lost 6 bases to trimming and J lost 0 bases, with 14 bases between them.